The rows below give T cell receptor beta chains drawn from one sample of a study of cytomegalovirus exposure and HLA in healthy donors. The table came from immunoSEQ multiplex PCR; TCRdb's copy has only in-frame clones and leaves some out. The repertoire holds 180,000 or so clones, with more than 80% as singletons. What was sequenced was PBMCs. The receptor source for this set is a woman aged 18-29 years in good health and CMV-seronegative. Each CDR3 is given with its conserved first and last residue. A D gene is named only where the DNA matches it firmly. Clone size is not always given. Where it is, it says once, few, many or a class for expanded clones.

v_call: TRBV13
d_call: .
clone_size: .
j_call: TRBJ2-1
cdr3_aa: CASSFFSRGYNEQFF
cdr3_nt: TGTGCCAGCAGCTTTTTTAGTCGGGGATACAATGAGCAGTTCTTC

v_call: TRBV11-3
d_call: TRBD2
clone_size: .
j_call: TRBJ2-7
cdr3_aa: CASRTSGAYEQYF
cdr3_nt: TGTGCCAGCAGGACTAGCGGGGCCTACGAGCAGTACTTC

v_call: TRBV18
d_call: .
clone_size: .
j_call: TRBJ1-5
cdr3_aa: CASSPGGREPQHF
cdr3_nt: TGTGCCAGCTCACCAGGGGGCCGTGAGCCCCAGCATTTT

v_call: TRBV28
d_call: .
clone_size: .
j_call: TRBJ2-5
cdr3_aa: CASSLQAVQETQYF
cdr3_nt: TGTGCCAGCAGTTTACAAGCGGTCCAAGAGACCCAGTACTTC

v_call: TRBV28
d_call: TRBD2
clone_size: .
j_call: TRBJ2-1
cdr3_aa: CASSPPVGGSGSSYNEQFF
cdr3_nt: TGTGCCAGCAGTCCCCCCGTTGGAGGAAGCGGGAGTTCCTACAATGAGCAGTTCTTC

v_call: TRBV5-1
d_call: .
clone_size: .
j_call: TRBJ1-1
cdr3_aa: CASSLGITRDIRAFF
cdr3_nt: TGCGCCAGCAGCTTGGGGATAACTCGAGACATTCGAGCTTTCTTT

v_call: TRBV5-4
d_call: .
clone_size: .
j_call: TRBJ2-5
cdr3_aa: CASSLGPGGYQETQYF
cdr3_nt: TGTGCCAGCAGCTTAGGGCCTGGCGGGTACCAAGAGACCCAGTACTTC

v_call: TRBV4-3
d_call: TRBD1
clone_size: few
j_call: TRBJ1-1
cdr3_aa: CASSQDGTGYTEAFF
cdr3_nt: TGCGCCAGCAGCCAAGACGGGACAGGGTATACTGAAGCTTTCTTT

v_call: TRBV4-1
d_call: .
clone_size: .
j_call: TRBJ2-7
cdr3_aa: CASSQVAGDYEQYF
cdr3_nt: TGCGCCAGCAGCCAAGTGGCAGGGGACTACGAGCAGTACTTC

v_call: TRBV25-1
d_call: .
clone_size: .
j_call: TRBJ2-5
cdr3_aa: CASSVAETQYF
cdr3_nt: TGTGCCAGCAGTGTTGCGGAGACCCAGTACTTC

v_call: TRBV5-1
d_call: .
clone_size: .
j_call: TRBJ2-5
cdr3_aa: CASSLDPPGETQYF
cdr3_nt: TGCGCCAGCAGCTTGGACCCCCCCGGGGAGACCCAGTACTTC